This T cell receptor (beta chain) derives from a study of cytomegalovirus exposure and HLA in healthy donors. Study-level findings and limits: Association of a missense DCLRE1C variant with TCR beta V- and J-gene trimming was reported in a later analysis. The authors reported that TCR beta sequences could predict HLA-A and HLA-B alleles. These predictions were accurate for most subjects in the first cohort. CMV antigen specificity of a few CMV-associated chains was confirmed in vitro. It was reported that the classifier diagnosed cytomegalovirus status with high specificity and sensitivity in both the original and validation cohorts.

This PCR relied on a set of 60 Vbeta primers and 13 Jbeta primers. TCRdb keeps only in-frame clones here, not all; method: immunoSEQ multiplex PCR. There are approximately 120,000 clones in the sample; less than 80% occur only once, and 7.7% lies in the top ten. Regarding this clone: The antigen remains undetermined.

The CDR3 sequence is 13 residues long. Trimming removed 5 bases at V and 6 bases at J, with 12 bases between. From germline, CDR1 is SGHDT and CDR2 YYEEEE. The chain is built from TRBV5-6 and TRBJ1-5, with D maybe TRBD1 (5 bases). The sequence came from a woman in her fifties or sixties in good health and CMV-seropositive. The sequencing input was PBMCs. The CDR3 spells CASSLWGGQPQHF. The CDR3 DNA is TGTGCCAGCAGTTTGTGGGGGGGTCAGCCCCAGCATTTT.